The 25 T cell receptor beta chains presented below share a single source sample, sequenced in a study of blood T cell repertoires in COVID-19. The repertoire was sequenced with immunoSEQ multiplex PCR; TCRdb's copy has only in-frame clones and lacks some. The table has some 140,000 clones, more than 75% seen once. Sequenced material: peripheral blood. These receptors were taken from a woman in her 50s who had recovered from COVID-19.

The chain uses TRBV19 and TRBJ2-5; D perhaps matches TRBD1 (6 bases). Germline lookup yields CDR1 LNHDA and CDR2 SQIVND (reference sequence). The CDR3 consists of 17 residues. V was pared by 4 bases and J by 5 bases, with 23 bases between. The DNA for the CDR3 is TGTGCCAGTAGTACAAAACGAGAACAGGGCCGTTGGGAGACCCAGTACTTC. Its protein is CASSTKREQGRWETQYF.

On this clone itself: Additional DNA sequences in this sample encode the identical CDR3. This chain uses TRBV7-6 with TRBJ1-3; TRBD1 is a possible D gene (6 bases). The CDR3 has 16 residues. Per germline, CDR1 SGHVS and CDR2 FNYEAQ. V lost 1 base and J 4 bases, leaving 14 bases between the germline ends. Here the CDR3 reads CASSLGQALSGNTIYF. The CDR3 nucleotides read TGTGCCAGCAGCTTAGGACAGGCGCTCTCCGGAAACACCATATATTTT.

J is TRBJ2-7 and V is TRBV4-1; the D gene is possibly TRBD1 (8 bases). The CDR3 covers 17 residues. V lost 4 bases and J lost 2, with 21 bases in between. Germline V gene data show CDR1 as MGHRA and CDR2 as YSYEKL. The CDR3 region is CASSPDRVVRGAYEQYF. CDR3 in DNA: TGCGCCAGCAGCCCGGACAGGGTAGTACGGGGGGCCTACGAGCAGTACTTC.

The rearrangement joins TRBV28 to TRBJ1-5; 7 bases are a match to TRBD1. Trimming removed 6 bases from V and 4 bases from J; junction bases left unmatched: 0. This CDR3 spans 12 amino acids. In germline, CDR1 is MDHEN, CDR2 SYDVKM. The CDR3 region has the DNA TGTGCCAGCAGACAGGGGAATCAGCCCCAGCATTTT. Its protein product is CASRQGNQPQHF.

The CDR3 DNA reads as TGCGCCAGCAGCCCGGGACAGGGGGGGAAGACCCAGTACTTC. This gives the protein CASSPGQGGKTQYF. The rearrangement uses TRBV5-1 and TRBJ2-5, with 11 bases that match TRBD1. CDR3 length equals 14 residues. Germline V gives CDR1 SGHRS, CDR2 YFSETQ. Unmatched junction bases numbered 5, after V lost 4 bases and J lost 6 bases.

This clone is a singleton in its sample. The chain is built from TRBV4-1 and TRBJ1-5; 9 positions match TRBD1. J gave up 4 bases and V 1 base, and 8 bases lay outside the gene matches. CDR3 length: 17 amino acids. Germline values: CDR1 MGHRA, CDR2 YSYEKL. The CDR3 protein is CASSQVPSGTGNQPQHF. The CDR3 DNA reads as TGCGCCAGCAGCCAAGTGCCATCCGGGACAGGGAATCAGCCCCAGCATTTT.

DNA for the CDR3: TGTGCCAGCTCACCGACAGGACAGAAGGAAGCTTTCTTT. It is translated as CASSPTGQKEAFF. The V gene is TRBV18, the J gene TRBJ1-1; TRBD1 might be the D (6 bases). Germline loops: CDR1 KGHSH, CDR2 LQKENI. With 3 bases removed from V and 8 bases from J, the gap between germline ends came to 13 bases. The CDR3 totals 13 residues.

The DNA of the CDR3 is TGTGCCAGCAGCGGTACCGGGACAGTCGACACCGGGGAGCTGTTTTTT. Protein: CASSGTGTVDTGELFF. The chain recombines TRBV9 with TRBJ2-2; the match to TRBD1 covers 7 bases. Unmatched junction bases numbered 8, after V lost 3 bases and J lost 3 bases. The CDR3 runs 16 residues. Per germline, CDR1 SGDLS and CDR2 YYNGEE.

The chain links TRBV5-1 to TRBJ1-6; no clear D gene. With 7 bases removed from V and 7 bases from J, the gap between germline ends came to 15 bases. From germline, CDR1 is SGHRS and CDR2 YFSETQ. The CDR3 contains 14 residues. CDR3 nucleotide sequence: TGCGCCAGCCGGGCGAGGGAGTCAAATTCACCCCTCCACTTT. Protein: CASRARESNSPLHF.

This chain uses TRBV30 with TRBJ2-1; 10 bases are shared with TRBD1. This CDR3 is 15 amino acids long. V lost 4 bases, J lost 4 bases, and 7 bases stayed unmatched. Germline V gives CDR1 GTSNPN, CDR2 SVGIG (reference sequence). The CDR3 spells CAWMGGTGAYNEQFF. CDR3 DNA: TGTGCCTGGATGGGGGGGACAGGGGCATACAATGAGCAGTTCTTC.

The CDR3 is CASSKNRVGTEAFF. The CDR3 bases are TGTGCCAGCAGCAAAAACAGGGTAGGCACTGAAGCTTTCTTT. The rearrangement uses TRBV11-2 and TRBJ1-1; a weak D match, TRBD1 (6 bases). The CDR3 runs to 14 residues. CDR1 is SGHAT, CDR2 FQNNGV, per germline. V was clipped by 5 bases and J by 4 bases, with 14 bases between them.

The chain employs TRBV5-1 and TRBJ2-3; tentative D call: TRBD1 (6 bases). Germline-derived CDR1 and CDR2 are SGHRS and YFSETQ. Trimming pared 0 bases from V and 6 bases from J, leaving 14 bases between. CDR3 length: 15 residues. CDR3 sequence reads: CASSLGTVHVDTQYF. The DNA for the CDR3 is TGCGCCAGCAGCTTGGGGACAGTTCATGTGGATACGCAGTATTTT.

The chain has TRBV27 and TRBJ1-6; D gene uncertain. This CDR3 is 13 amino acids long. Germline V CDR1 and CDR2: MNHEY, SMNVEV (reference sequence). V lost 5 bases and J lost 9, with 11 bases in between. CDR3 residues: CASSDRGGSPLHF. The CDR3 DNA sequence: TGTGCCAGCAGTGACCGGGGTGGTTCACCCCTCCACTTT.

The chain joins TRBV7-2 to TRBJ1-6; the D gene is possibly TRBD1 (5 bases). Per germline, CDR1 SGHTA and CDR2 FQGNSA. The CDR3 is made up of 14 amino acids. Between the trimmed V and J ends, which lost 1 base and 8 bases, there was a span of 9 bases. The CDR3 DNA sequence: TGTGCCAGCAGCTTAGGGGGCGGCTATTCACCCCTCCACTTT. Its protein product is CASSLGGGYSPLHF.

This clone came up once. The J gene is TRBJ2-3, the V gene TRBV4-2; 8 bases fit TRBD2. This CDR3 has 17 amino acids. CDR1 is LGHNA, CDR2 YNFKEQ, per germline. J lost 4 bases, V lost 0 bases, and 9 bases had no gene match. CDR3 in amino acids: CASSQDYTGGPSDTQYF. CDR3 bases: TGTGCCAGCAGCCAAGATTATACGGGAGGGCCGTCAGATACGCAGTATTTT.

The CDR3 spells CASSYSGLGAANTQYF. In nucleotides, the CDR3 is TGTGCCAGCAGTTACTCGGGGCTGGGGGCGGCAAATACGCAGTATTTT. The chain combines TRBV6-5 with TRBJ2-3; possibly TRBD1 for D (6 bases). CDR1 and CDR2 from the germline V gene are MNHEY and SVGAGI. The CDR3 has 16 residues. V shed 0 bases and J shed 7 bases, with 17 bases lying between them.

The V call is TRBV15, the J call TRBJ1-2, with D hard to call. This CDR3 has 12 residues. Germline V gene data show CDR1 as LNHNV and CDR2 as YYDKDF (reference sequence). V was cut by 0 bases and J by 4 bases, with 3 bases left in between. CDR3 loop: CATSRDSYGYTF. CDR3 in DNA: TGTGCCACCAGCAGAGACAGCTATGGCTACACCTTC.

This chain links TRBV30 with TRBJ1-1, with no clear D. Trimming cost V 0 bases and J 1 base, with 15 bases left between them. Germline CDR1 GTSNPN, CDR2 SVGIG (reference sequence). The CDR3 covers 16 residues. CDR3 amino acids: CAWSVLGRVRNTEAFF. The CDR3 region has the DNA TGTGCCTGGAGTGTACTGGGGAGGGTACGGAACACTGAAGCTTTCTTT.

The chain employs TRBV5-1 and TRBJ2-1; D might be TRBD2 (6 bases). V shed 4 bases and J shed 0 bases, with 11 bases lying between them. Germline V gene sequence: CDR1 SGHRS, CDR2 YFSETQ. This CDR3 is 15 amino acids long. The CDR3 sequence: CASSAGRGSYNEQFF. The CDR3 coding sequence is TGCGCCAGCAGCGCGGGACGCGGCTCCTACAATGAGCAGTTCTTC.

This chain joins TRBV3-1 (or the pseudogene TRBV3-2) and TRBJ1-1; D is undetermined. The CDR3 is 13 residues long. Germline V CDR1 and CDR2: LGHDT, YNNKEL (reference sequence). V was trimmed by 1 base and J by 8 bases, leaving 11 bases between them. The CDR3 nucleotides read TGTGCCAGCAGCCAAGTTGGTGGCACCGAAGCTTTCTTT. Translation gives CASSQVGGTEAFF.

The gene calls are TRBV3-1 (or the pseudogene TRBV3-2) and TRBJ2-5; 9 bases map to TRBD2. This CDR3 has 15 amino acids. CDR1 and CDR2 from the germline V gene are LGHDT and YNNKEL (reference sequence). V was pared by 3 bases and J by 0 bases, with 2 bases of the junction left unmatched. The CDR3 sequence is CASSQERGDQETQYF. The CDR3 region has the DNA TGTGCCAGCAGCCAGGAGCGGGGGGACCAAGAGACCCAGTACTTC.

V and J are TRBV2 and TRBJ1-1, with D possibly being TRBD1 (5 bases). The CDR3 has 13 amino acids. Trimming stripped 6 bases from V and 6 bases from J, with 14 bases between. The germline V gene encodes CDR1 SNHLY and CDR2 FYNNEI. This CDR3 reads CASRWRDGPEAFF. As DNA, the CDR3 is TGTGCCAGCAGATGGCGGGACGGTCCTGAAGCTTTCTTT.

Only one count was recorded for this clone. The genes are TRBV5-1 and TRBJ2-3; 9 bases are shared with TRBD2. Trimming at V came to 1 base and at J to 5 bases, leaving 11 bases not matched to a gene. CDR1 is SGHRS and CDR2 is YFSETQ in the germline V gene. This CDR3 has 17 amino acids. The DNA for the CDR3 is TGCGCCAGCAGCTTGATAGGTTTAGCGGGGGACAAAGATACGCAGTATTTT. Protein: CASSLIGLAGDKDTQYF.

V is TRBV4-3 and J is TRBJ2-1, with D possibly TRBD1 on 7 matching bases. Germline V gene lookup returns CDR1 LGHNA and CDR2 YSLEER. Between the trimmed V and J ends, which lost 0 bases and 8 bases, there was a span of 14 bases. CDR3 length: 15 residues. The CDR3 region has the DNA TGCGCCAGCAGCCAAGATCAGGGGGGAACCGATGAGCAGTTCTTC. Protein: CASSQDQGGTDEQFF.

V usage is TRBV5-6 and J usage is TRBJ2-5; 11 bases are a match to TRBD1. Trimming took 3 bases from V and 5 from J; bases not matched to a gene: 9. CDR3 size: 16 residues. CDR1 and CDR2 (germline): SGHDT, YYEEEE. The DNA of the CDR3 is TGTGCCAGCAGCTCCCGGGACAGGGGGTATATGGAGACCCAGTACTTC. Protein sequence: CASSSRDRGYMETQYF.